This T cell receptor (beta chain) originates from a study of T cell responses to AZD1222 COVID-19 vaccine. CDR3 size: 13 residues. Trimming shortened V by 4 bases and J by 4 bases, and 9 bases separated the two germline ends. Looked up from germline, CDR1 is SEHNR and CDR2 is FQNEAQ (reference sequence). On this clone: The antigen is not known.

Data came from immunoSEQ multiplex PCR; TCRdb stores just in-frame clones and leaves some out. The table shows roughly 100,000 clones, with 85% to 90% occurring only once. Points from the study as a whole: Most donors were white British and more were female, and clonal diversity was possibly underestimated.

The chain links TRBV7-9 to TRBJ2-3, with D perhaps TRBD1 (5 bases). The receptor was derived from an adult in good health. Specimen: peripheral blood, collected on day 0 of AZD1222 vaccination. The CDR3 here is CASSSRGPDTQYF. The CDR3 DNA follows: TGTGCCAGCAGCTCAAGGGGCCCAGATACGCAGTATTTT. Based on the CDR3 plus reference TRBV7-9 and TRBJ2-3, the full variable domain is DTGVSQNPRHKITKRGQNVTFRCDPISEHNRLYWYRQTLGQGPEFLTYFQNEAQLEKSRLLSDRFSAERPKGSFSTLEIQRTEQGDSAMYLCASSSRGPDTQYFGPGTRLTVL.